The source of this T cell receptor beta chain is a study of shared clonotypes between healthy human individuals. Study-wide points: Estimated richness was generally greater in naive than memory subsets.

Data came from immunoSEQ multiplex PCR; TCRdb stores just in-frame clones and leaves some out. The sample carries about 1.1 million clones, 75% to 85% recorded once. V lost 2 bases and J lost 9; bases outside the gene matches: 6. The CDR3 contains 13 residues. Germline loops: CDR1 SGHVS, CDR2 FQNEAQ. As concerns this clone: Its specificity is unknown.

The clonotype comes from a man between 18 and 35 years old in good health. Some clones in this sample may be carry-over from other donors' samples. The material sequenced was memory CD4+ T cells from PBMCs. As to subset: CD45RA-negative fraction. This rearrangement joins TRBV7-8 to TRBJ1-1; 7 bases line up with TRBD1. CDR3 sequence: CASSLKGAEKAFF. DNA of the CDR3: TGTGCCAGCAGCTTAAAGGGGGCCGAGAAAGCTTTCTTT. The full variable domain, rest sourced from reference TRBV7-8 and TRBJ1-1, is GAGVSQSPRYKVAKRGQDVALRCDPISGHVSLFWYQQALGQGPEFLTYFQNEAQLDKSGLPSDRFFAERPEGSVSTLKIQRTQQEDSAVYLCASSLKGAEKAFFGQGTRLTVV.